The 19 T cell receptor beta chains below come from one sample, sequenced in a study of T cells in Graves' hyperthyroidism and ophthalmopathy. Regions amplified from RNA transcripts were the TCR beta CDR3 regions. First-round RT-PCR targeting the TCR CDR3 was performed with the HTBI primer set. TCRdb ran MiXCR on the multiplex PCR reads and lists one entry per CDR3 protein. Among about 520,000 distinct CDR3 sequences listed, roughly 25% were seen once. The sequencing input was blood. The receptor source for this set is a woman aged 25 to 45 with Graves' ophthalmopathy.

This clonotype was detected a few times. The chain couples TRBV28 to TRBJ2-7; weak D call: TRBD1 (6 bases). Trimming removed 3 bases from V and 2 bases from J, with 14 bases in between. Germline values: CDR1 MDHEN, CDR2 SYDVKM. The CDR3 is made up of 15 amino acids. This CDR3 reads CASSFSLSGAYEQYF. The CDR3, as DNA: TGTGCCAGCAGTTTCAGTCTGTCAGGGGCCTACGAGCAGTACTTC.

This clonotype was observed at least ten times. This chain connects TRBV3-1 to TRBJ1-1; D is unresolved. Trimming took 3 bases from V and 2 from J, leaving 7 bases between them. This CDR3 contains 13 residues. CDR1 is LGHDT, CDR2 YNNKEL, per germline (reference sequence). CDR3 nucleotides: TGTGCCAGCAGCCAGGACGGTAACACTGAAGCTTTCTTT. Translation: CASSQDGNTEAFF.

V and J are TRBV6-2 or TRBV6-3 and TRBJ2-7; TRBD2 aligns across 8 bases. The germline gives CDR1 MNHEY, CDR2 SVGEGT. Losses at the gene ends were 6 bases for V and 2 bases for J; bases not matched to a gene: 9. CDR3 length: 15 residues. The CDR3: CASSTRLARPYEQYF. The CDR3 DNA follows: TGTGCCAGCAGCACTCGACTAGCGAGACCCTACGAGCAGTACTTC.

V is TRBV12-5 and J is TRBJ1-2, with D possibly matching TRBD1 (5 bases). Germline values: CDR1 LGHNT, CDR2 FRNRAP. V was pared by 5 bases and J by 7 bases, with 20 bases between. The CDR3 extends over 15 amino acids. The CDR3 region is CASGLSGTARGGYTF. In DNA form, the CDR3 reads TGTGCTAGTGGTCTCTCCGGGACCGCCCGAGGTGGCTACACCTTC.

J is TRBJ2-7 and V is TRBV28; D is possibly TRBD1 or TRBD2 (5 bases each). The CDR3 loop spans 14 amino acids. Between the trimmed V and J ends, which lost 5 bases and 2 bases, there was a span of 13 bases. CDR1 is MDHEN, CDR2 SYDVKM, per germline. This CDR3 reads CASSIPPGPYEQYF. The CDR3 DNA reads as TGTGCCAGCAGTATCCCTCCGGGACCCTACGAGCAGTACTTC.

This clonotype appeared many times. CDR3 bases: TGTGCCATCAGTGGTAGCTCTGGGGCCAACGTCCTGACTTTC. Its protein is CAISGSSGANVLTF. The rearrangement uses TRBV10-3 and TRBJ2-6; D call uncertain. The CDR3 consists of 14 residues. V was pared by 4 bases and J by 0 bases, with 4 bases between. CDR1 and CDR2 from the germline V gene are ENHRY and SYGVKD.

This clonotype was detected ten times or more. This chain joins TRBV7-2 and TRBJ1-3; D is ambiguous. The CDR3 has 13 residues. Trimming cost V 4 bases and J 2 bases, with 6 bases left between them. Germline V lookup: CDR1 SGHTA, CDR2 FQGNSA. DNA of the CDR3: TGTGCCAGCAGCTCCACCACTGGAAACACCATATATTTT. It translates to CASSSTTGNTIYF.

At least ten counts were recorded for this clonotype. The chain links TRBV6-2 or TRBV6-3 to TRBJ2-2; 8 bases match TRBD1. Germline loops: CDR1 MNHEY, CDR2 SVGEGT. V shed 5 bases, J shed 3 bases, and the junction held 5 bases outside the gene matches. The CDR3 covers 15 residues. The CDR3 reads CASSPGQEDTGELFF. As DNA, the CDR3 is TGTGCCAGCAGTCCGGGACAGGAGGACACCGGGGAGCTGTTTTTT.

V gene TRBV6-1 combines with J gene TRBJ1-1, with D tentatively TRBD1 (6 bases). There are 13 residues in the CDR3. Germline V CDR1 and CDR2: MNHNS, SASEGT. Trimming cost V 7 bases and J 5 bases, with 14 bases left between them. The CDR3 DNA is TGTGCCAGCACCATTCGAGGGGGAACTGAAGCTTTCTTT. The encoded protein is CASTIRGGTEAFF.

This clonotype was seen many times. A much bigger clone sits one base away, suggesting this may be a read error. The rearrangement uses TRBV5-5 and TRBJ2-2; a possible D gene is TRBD1 (6 bases). The CDR3 runs to 13 residues. Germline CDR1 SGHKS, CDR2 YYEKEE (reference sequence). V was pared by 5 bases and J by 3 bases, with 8 bases between. In nucleotides, the CDR3 is TGTGCCAGCAGGTACAGGGACACCGGGGAGCTGTTTTTT. Its protein is CASRYRDTGELFF.

This clonotype appeared many times. The J gene is TRBJ2-7, the V gene TRBV11-2; 7 bases match TRBD1. The CDR3 extends over 18 amino acids. Germline V gene sequence: CDR1 SGHAT, CDR2 FQNNGV. V lost 1 base and J lost 5; bases outside the gene matches: 17. The CDR3 DNA is TGTGCCAGCAGCTTAGGTGGGTTTGTAGGGGGCGGATCGGACGAGCAGTACTTC. Its translation is CASSLGGFVGGGSDEQYF.

In its sample, this clonotype was seen many times. V and J are TRBV6-5 and TRBJ2-7, with D perhaps matching TRBD1 or TRBD2 (6 bases each). This CDR3 is built from 13 residues. Trimming removed 6 bases from V and 2 bases from J, with 11 bases in between. Germline CDR1 reads MNHEY; CDR2 reads SVGAGI. Written as DNA, the CDR3 is TGTGCCAGCAGCCGCGGGACAACCTACGAGCAGTACTTC. Its translation is CASSRGTTYEQYF.

This clonotype was counted at least ten times. This sequence joins TRBV16 and TRBJ1-2; D is unresolved. CDR3 length equals 14 residues. The germline V gene encodes CDR1 KGHSY and CDR2 FQNENV. The V end lost 0 bases, the J end lost 2 bases, and 7 bases lay between the germline ends. CDR3 in DNA: TGTGCCAGCAGCCAATCGGATCTAAACTATGGCTACACCTTC. Translated, it gives CASSQSDLNYGYTF.

This clonotype was picked up a small number of times. The rearrangement uses TRBV15 and TRBJ2-7; possibly TRBD2 for D (6 bases). Trimming pared 0 bases from V and 3 bases from J, leaving 15 bases between. CDR3 length: 16 residues. Germline V lookup: CDR1 LNHNV, CDR2 YYDKDF (reference sequence). The CDR3 is CATSRELGSGGYEQYF. Written as DNA, the CDR3 is TGTGCCACCAGCAGAGAGCTCGGTAGCGGAGGCTACGAGCAGTACTTC.

This clonotype was detected only a few times. This chain joins TRBV7-2 and TRBJ2-5, with 9 positions matching TRBD2. Trimming cost V 2 bases and J 1 base; bases outside gene matches: 8. CDR3 length: 17 amino acids. CDR1 is SGHTA, CDR2 FQGNSA, per germline. CDR3 bases: TGTGCCAGCAGCTTATATAGCGGGAGATGGGCCCAAGAGACCCAGTACTTC. It specifies CASSLYSGRWAQETQYF.

At least ten counts were recorded for this clonotype. The rearrangement links TRBV12-3 or TRBV12-4 to TRBJ1-1, with TRBD1 as a possible D gene (6 bases). This CDR3 spans 15 amino acids. V lost 5 bases to trimming and J lost 0 bases, with 13 bases between them. The CDR3 sequence: CASSPLQGMNTEAFF. The CDR3 DNA sequence: TGTGCCAGCAGTCCTTTACAGGGAATGAACACTGAAGCTTTCTTT.

This clonotype was counted ten times or more. V and J are TRBV6-5 and TRBJ2-7; the match to TRBD2 covers 7 bases. Germline CDR1 reads MNHEY; CDR2 reads SVGAGI. After removal of 3 bases from V and 6 bases from J, the junction contained 8 bases not matched to a gene. The CDR3 totals 14 residues. In DNA, the CDR3 is TGTGCCAGCAGTTATAATCGCGGGAGTACCGAGCAGTACTTC. It encodes CASSYNRGSTEQYF.

This clonotype came up a few times. V gene TRBV6-1 combines with J gene TRBJ1-5; D is unclear. V was pared by 2 bases and J by 7 bases, with 12 bases between. The CDR3 extends over 14 amino acids. Per germline, CDR1 MNHNS and CDR2 SASEGT. The CDR3, as DNA: TGTGCCAGCAGTGAAATGGAAGGGTGGCAGCCCCAGCATTTT. This gives the protein CASSEMEGWQPQHF.

The rearrangement joins TRBV11-1 to TRBJ1-2; weak D call: TRBD1 (5 bases). Trimming removed 3 bases from V and 4 bases from J, with 18 bases in between. The CDR3 loop spans 16 amino acids. In germline, CDR1 is SGHAT, CDR2 FQDESV (reference sequence). The CDR3 here is CASSLGDSGPAYGYTF. The CDR3 region has the DNA TGTGCCAGCAGCTTGGGGGATTCCGGGCCGGCCTATGGCTACACCTTC.